The 11 T cell receptor beta chains in this list originate from one sample, sequenced in a study of a mutant IDH1 vaccine in newly diagnosed glioma. Their antigen targets remain unknown. TCRdb keeps only in-frame clones here, not all; method: immunoSEQ multiplex PCR. This table holds approximately 79,000 clones, more than 70% found once. Time point: week 23, last vaccination. The content of each vaccine dose was 300 ug of mutant IDH1 20-mer peptide, and topical imiquimod accompanied it. Source: PBMCs, taken from a glioma patient whose treatment included an IDH1 peptide vaccine. The receptors were sampled from a woman aged 50 to 60 with glioma.

The chain is built from TRBV10-2 and TRBJ2-4; tentative D call: TRBD1 (5 bases). Between the trimmed V and J ends, which lost 6 bases and 0 bases, there was a span of 15 bases. This CDR3 is built from 16 residues. Germline lookup yields CDR1 WSHSY and CDR2 SAAADI. CDR3 nucleotide sequence: TGCGCCAGCAGCCCTGGACACCAACTAGCCAAAAACATTCAGTACTTC. Protein product: CASSPGHQLAKNIQYF.

The chain links TRBV15 to TRBJ2-2; TRBD1 matches at 11 bases. The CDR3 is made up of 16 amino acids. Trimming at V came to 1 base and at J to 7 bases, leaving 5 bases not matched to a gene. Germline-derived CDR1 and CDR2 are LNHNV and YYDKDF (reference sequence). Here the CDR3 DNA reads TGTGCCACCAGCAGAGTGGGACAGGGGGTCGGCGGGGAGCTGTTTTTT. Protein sequence: CATSRVGQGVGGELFF.

The rearrangement uses TRBV5-1 and TRBJ2-1, with D perhaps given as TRBD1 or TRBD2 (5 bases each). Deletions cut 1 base from V and 10 bases from J, with 12 bases between. The germline gives CDR1 SGHRS, CDR2 YFSETQ. The CDR3 is 13 amino acids. CDR3: CASSLNSEGEQFF. The CDR3 region has the DNA TGCGCCAGCAGCTTGAATAGCGAGGGGGAGCAGTTCTTC.

The chain is built from TRBV7-9 and TRBJ1-2; D is possibly TRBD1 (6 bases). CDR1 and CDR2 (germline): SEHNR, FQNEAQ (reference sequence). CDR3 length: 15 amino acids. With 5 bases removed from V and 4 bases from J, the gap between germline ends came to 17 bases. Here the CDR3 reads CASSRDRRGAYGYTF. The CDR3 DNA is TGTGCCAGCAGCCGCGACAGGCGCGGGGCCTATGGCTACACCTTC.

The rearrangement uses TRBV7-9 and TRBJ2-7; 9 positions agree with TRBD1. The V segment lost 4 bases and the J segment 5 bases; nucleotides outside the gene matches: 15. Germline CDR1 SEHNR, CDR2 FQNEAQ (reference sequence). The CDR3 contains 17 residues. CDR3 residues: CASSSLKKDRGRHEQYF. Here the CDR3 DNA reads TGTGCCAGCAGCTCCCTCAAGAAAGACAGGGGGAGGCACGAGCAGTACTTC.

The chain combines TRBV7-9 with TRBJ2-5; 12 bases are a match to TRBD2. Germline CDR1 is SEHNR and CDR2 is FQNEAQ (reference sequence). With 1 base clipped from V and 5 bases from J, the junction kept 5 bases outside the gene matches. There are 16 residues in the CDR3. CDR3 coding DNA: TGTGCCAGCAGCTTAGGACTAGCGGGAGTGCGGGAGACCCAGTACTTC. Amino acids: CASSLGLAGVRETQYF.

This chain uses TRBV7-8 with TRBJ1-2, with no clear D. With 1 base removed from V and 8 bases from J, the gap between germline ends came to 8 bases. The V gene's germline CDR1 is SGHVS and CDR2 FQNEAQ. This CDR3 has 12 amino acids. CDR3 sequence: CASSLEGPGYTF. CDR3 DNA: TGTGCCAGCAGCTTAGAAGGTCCGGGCTACACCTTC.

The CDR3 is CASSRAGGTGSYEQYF. The CDR3 coding sequence is TGTGCCAGCTCCAGGGCAGGCGGGACAGGTAGCTACGAGCAGTACTTC. This chain joins TRBV18 and TRBJ2-7; 8 nucleotides line up with TRBD1. The CDR3 sequence is 16 residues long. J was trimmed by 3 bases and V by 6 bases; bases with no gene match: 13. In germline, CDR1 is KGHSH, CDR2 LQKENI.

The V call is TRBV27, the J call TRBJ1-3; tentative D call: TRBD1 (6 bases). Trimming removed 5 bases at V and 3 bases at J, with 8 bases between. The germline V gene encodes CDR1 MNHEY and CDR2 SMNVEV (reference sequence). CDR3 length equals 13 residues. CDR3 nucleotides: TGTGCCAGCAGTCGGACAGTTGGAAACACCATATATTTT. Translation gives CASSRTVGNTIYF.

The CDR3 loop is CASDERPTNTGELFF. For the CDR3, the DNA is TGTGCCAGCGATGAGCGGCCAACGAACACCGGGGAGCTGTTTTTT. The chain joins TRBV2 to TRBJ2-2, with a weak D call TRBD2 (5 bases). Deletions cut 8 bases from V and 0 bases from J, with 13 bases between. CDR1 and CDR2 from the germline V gene are SNHLY and FYNNEI. The CDR3 loop spans 15 amino acids. Based on the CDR3 plus reference TRBV2 and TRBJ2-2, the full variable domain is EPEVTQTPSHQVTQMGQEVILRCVPISNHLYFYWYRQILGQKVEFLVSFYNNEISEKSEIFDDQFSVERPDGSNFTLKIRSTKLEDSAMYFCASDERPTNTGELFFGEGSRLTVL.

J is TRBJ2-7 and V is TRBV5-1; 11 positions match TRBD1. The CDR3 sequence is 14 residues long. Looked up from germline, CDR1 is SGHRS and CDR2 is YFSETQ. Losses at the gene ends were 7 bases for V and 4 bases for J; bases not matched to a gene: 7. The CDR3 reads CASAPGTGGYEQYF. The CDR3 DNA follows: TGCGCCAGCGCGCCCGGGACAGGGGGTTACGAGCAGTACTTC.